This section outlines one TCR beta chain sequence together with its context. This sample was included in a study of response to subunit inactivated influenza vaccine. MiXCR, applied by TCRdb to the RT-PCR reads, yields one record per CDR3 protein. The top ten hold 9.5% to 12% of the sample, which has about 570,000 distinct CDR3 sequences, about 11% seen once. The germline CDR1 and CDR2 sequences are MNHEY and SVGEGT. The V end lost 1 base, the J end lost 0 bases, and 13 bases lay between the germline ends. The CDR3 has 16 amino acids. Another study also made use of these data, one on T cells expressing NK-cell markers. According to that study: cDNA encoding TCR beta was synthesized via 5'RACE template switching incorporating UMIs. Questions lingered over whether expanded NKG2C+ T cell clones were HCMV-specific.

The sequences come from PBMCs from blood, collected on the day of vaccination. The gene calls are TRBV6-2 or TRBV6-3 and TRBJ2-7; weak D call: TRBD2 (5 bases). The receptor comes from a middle-aged man who received an inactivated influenza vaccine. For the CDR3, the DNA is TGTGCCAGCAGTTACTACCCCCCCGGGAACTCCTACGAGCAGTACTTC. Translated: CASSYYPPGNSYEQYF.